The 2 T cell receptor beta chains below all came from one sample that was sequenced in a study of cytomegalovirus exposure and HLA in healthy donors (dated by TCRdb to 2016 to 2017). The receptor library was made with the immunoSEQ multiplex PCR assay. A mixture of 60 forward primers for TCR Vbeta segments and 13 reverse primers for TCR Jbeta segments was used in the multiplex PCR. TCRdb obtained this table from immuneACCESS and retained in-frame rearrangements with V and J assigned. These tables miss some clones; where compared with another copy, unresolved V genes account for less than half of the shortfall, and the remainder is unexplained. A total of approximately 110,000 clones appear in this sample, 82% of them only once. The top ten clones comprise 22% of the sample. The sequencing input was PBMCs. All receptors come from a young man in good health and CMV-seropositive.

This chain joins TRBV5-4 and TRBJ2-3; 11 nucleotides agree with TRBD2. Per the germline V gene, CDR1 is SGHNT and CDR2 is YYREEE (reference sequence). V trimming: 4 bases; J trimming: 9 bases; junction bases outside the gene matches: 10. The CDR3 sequence is 15 residues long. The CDR3: CASSPPGLAEVTQYF. The CDR3 DNA sequence: TGTGCCAGCAGCCCGCCGGGACTAGCGGAAGTAACGCAGTATTTT.

Regarding this clone: Other nucleotide sequences in the sample specify the same CDR3. The chain has TRBV2 and TRBJ2-1, with 11 positions matching TRBD2. Per the germline V gene, CDR1 is SNHLY and CDR2 is FYNNEI. The CDR3 spans 13 residues. Trimming removed 11 bases from V and 5 bases from J; junction bases left unmatched: 5. The DNA of the CDR3 is TGTGCCTCACGACTAGCGGGGAACAATGAGCAGTTCTTC. It encodes CASRLAGNNEQFF. The full variable domain, completed using reference TRBV2 and TRBJ2-1, is EPEVTQTPSHQVTQMGQEVILRCVPISNHLYFYWYRQILGQKVEFLVSFYNNEISEKSEIFDDQFSVERPDGSNFTLKIRSTKLEDSAMYFCASRLAGNNEQFFGPGTRLTVL.